One T cell receptor (beta chain) is described in this entry. This record belongs to a study of blood T cell repertoires in COVID-19. Original data processing: How many nucleated cells were present was estimated from reference gene primer amplification. Profiling relied on immunoSEQ multiplex PCR, and the TCRdb table lists in-frame clones only, not all of them. V and J calls and clone size are given by that table; D and trimming were obtained from the DNA. The sample carries about 200,000 clones, 88% recorded once. There are 16 residues in the CDR3. Germline trimming cut 4 bases from V and 0 bases from J; bases unmatched to any gene: 4. Germline V gene lookup returns CDR1 SEHNR and CDR2 FQNEAQ (reference sequence).

This chain links TRBV7-9 with TRBJ2-2, with 8 positions matching TRBD1. What was sequenced was peripheral blood. The sequence was obtained from a man aged 35 to 55 with active or convalescent COVID-19. The CDR3 loop is CASSSRQGPNTGELFF. The CDR3 DNA reads TGTGCCAGCAGCTCTCGACAGGGGCCGAACACCGGGGAGCTGTTTTTT.